This T cell receptor beta chain was observed in a study of CD8 T cells in Susac syndrome. On this clonotype itself: Its antigen is undetermined.

The authors reverse transcribed about 0.5 to 1 ug RNA with random hexamers. An immunoSEQ multiplex PCR amplified TCR beta CDR3 over 54 Vbeta and 13 Jbeta. One entry per CDR3 protein, called by TCRdb with MiXCR from the immunoSEQ multiplex PCR reads. The sample lists 150,000 to 200,000 distinct CDR3 sequences; about 94% were seen once. Study-wide findings and caveats: It was acknowledged in the study that the number of individuals who were included in its TCR sequencing and HLA analysis was relatively small.

The CDR3 has 16 amino acids. Germline values: CDR1 MGHRA, CDR2 YSYEKL. The ends lost 4 bases at V and 0 bases at J; junction bases unmatched: 6. The study sequenced TCR beta in blood CD8+ and CD4+ T cells. Negative isolation was used for CD8+ and CD4+ T cells, and FACS enrichment was applied to TEMRA cells. The sample comprised CD4+ T cells from PBMCs. The sequence came from a human donor in good health. The chain employs TRBV4-1 and TRBJ1-2; 9 bases are a match to TRBD1. The CDR3 here is CASSPPRTGANYGYTF. The CDR3 DNA follows: TGCGCCAGCAGCCCACCCCGGACAGGGGCTAACTATGGCTACACCTTC.